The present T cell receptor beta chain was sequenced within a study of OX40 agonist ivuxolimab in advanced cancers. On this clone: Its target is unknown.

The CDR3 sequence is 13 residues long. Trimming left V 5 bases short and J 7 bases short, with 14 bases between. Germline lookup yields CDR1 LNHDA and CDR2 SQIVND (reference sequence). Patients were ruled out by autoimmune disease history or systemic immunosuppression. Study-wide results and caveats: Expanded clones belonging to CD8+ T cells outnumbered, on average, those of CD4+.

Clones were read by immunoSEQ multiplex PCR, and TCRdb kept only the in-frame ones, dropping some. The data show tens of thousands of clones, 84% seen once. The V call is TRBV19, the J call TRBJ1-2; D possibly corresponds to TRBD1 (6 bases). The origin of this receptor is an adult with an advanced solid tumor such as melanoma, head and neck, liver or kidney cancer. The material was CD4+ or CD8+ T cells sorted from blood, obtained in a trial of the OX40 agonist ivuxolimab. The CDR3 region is CASSVQGLSGYTF. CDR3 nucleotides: TGTGCCAGTAGTGTTCAGGGGTTGAGTGGCTACACCTTC.